This TCR beta chain was identified during a study of T cell clonality in common variable immunodeficiency. General observations from the study: Fewer deletions and N-nucleotide insertions were reportedly seen in common variable immunodeficiency TCR beta sequences. CVID subjects showed higher TCRbeta clonality than healthy controls.

V lost 6 bases to trimming and J lost 2 bases; unmatched junction nucleotides: 4. The CDR3 has 13 residues. Germline V gene data show CDR1 as SGHVS and CDR2 as FNYEAQ. Sequencing used immunoSEQ multiplex PCR; TCRdb keeps in-frame clones, though not all of them. The sample shows 15,000 to 20,000 clones, none of them appearing just once. As for this clone: Its specificity is unknown. The read terminates 3 residues ahead of where the CDR3 ends, so the germline J gene completes it.

Patients had low serum IgG, IgA and/or IgM and specific antibody deficiency. The material sequenced was peripheral blood mononuclear cells. This receptor was identified in a human donor with common variable immunodeficiency. The chain couples TRBV7-6 to TRBJ2-7; 7 bases fit TRBD1. CDR3 DNA (partial): TGTGCCAGCAGTTCGGGACAGACCTACGAG. As protein: CASSSGQTYE. The CDR3 in full is CASSSGQTYEQYF.